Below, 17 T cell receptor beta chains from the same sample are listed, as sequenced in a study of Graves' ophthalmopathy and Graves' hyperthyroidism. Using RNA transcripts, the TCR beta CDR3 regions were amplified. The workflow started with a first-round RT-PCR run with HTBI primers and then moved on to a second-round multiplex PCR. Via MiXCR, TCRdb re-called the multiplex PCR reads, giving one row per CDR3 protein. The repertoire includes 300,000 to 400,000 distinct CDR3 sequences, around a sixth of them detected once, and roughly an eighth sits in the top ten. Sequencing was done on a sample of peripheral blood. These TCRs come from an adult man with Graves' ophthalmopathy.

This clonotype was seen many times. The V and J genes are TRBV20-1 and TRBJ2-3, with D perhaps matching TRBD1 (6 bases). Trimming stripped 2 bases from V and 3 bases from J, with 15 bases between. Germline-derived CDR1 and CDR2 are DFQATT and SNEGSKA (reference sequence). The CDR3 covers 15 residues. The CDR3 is CSARIVRGSTDTQYF. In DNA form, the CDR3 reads TGCAGTGCTAGAATCGTCAGGGGATCGACAGATACGCAGTATTTT.

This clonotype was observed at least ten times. The CDR3 DNA is TGTGCCTGTCATTTGAGCGGGACCTCCTACGAGCAGTACTTC. Amino acid sequence: CACHLSGTSYEQYF. The chain couples TRBV30 to TRBJ2-7; 7 bases are shared with TRBD2. The CDR3 covers 14 residues. J lost 0 bases, V lost 6 bases, and 8 bases had no gene match. Germline V CDR1 and CDR2: GTSNPN, SVGIG (reference sequence).

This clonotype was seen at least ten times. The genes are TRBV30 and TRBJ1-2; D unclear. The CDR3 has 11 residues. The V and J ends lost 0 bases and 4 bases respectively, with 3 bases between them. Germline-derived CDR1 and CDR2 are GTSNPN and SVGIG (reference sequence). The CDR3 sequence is CAWSVGYGYTF. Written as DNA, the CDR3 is TGTGCCTGGAGTGTAGGCTATGGCTACACCTTC. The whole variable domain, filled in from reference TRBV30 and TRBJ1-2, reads SQTIHQWPATLVQPVGSPLSLECTVEGTSNPNLYWYRQAAGRGLQLLFYSVGIGQISSEVPQNLSASRPQDRQFILSSKKLLLSDSGFYLCAWSVGYGYTFGSGTRLTVV.

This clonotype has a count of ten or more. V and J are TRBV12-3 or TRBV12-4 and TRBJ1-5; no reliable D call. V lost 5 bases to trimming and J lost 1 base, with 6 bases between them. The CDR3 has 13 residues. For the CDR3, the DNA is TGTGCCAGCAGTATGAAGAGCAATCAGCCCCAGCATTTT. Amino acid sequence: CASSMKSNQPQHF.

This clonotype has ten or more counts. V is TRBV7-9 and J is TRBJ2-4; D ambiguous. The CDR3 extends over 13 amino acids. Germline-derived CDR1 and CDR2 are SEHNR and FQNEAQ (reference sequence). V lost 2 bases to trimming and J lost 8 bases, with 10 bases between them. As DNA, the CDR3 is TGTGCCAGCAGCTTAACCCAGTCGGACATTCAGTACTTC. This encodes CASSLTQSDIQYF.

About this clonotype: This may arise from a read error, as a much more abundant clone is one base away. The CDR3 here is CASSQALLETQYF. The CDR3 DNA follows: TGCGCCAGCAGCCAGGCCCTCCTAGAGACCCAGTACTTC. This rearrangement joins TRBV4-1 to TRBJ2-5; D is unclear. V lost 3 bases and J lost 4, with 9 bases in between. CDR3 size: 13 residues. CDR1 is MGHRA, CDR2 YSYEKL, per germline.

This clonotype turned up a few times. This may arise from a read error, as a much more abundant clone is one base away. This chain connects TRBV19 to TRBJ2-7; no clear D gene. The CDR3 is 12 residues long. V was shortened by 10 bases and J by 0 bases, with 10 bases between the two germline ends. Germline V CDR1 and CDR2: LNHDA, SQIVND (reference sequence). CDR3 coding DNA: TGTGCCAATAAGGGCGGCTCCTACGAGCAGTACTTC. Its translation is CANKGGSYEQYF. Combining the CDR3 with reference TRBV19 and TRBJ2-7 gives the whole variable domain DGGITQSPKYLFRKEGQNVTLSCEQNLNHDAMYWYRQDPGQGLRLIYYSQIVNDFQKGDIAEGYSVSREKKESFPLTVTSAQKNPTAFYLCANKGGSYEQYFGPGTRLTVT.

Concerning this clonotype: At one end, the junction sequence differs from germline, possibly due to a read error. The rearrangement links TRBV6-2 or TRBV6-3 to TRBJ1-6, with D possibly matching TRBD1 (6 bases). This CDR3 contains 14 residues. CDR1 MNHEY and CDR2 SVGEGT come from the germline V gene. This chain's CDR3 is CTSSNRDTGSPLHF. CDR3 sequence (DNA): TGCACCAGCAGCAACCGGGACACGGGTTCTCCCCTCCACTTT.

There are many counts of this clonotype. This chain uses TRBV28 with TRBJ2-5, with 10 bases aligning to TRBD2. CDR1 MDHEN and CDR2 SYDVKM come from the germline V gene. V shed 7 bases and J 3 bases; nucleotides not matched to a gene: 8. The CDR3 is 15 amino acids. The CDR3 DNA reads TGTGCCAGCACAAATAGCGGGAGGCTCAAAGAGACCCAGTACTTC. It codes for CASTNSGRLKETQYF.

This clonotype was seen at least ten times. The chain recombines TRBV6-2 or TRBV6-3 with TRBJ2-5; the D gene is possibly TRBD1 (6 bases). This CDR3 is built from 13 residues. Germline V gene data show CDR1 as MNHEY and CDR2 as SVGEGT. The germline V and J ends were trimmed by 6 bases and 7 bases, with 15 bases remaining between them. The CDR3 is CASSIDRQGTQYF. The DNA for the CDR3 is TGTGCCAGCAGCATAGACAGGCAGGGGACCCAGTACTTC.

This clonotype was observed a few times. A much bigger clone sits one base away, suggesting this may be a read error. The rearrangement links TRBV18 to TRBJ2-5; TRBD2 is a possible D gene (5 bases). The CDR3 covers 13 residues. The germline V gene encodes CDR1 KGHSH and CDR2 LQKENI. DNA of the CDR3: TGTACCAGCTCTCCGGGATCCCAAGAGACCCAGTACTTC. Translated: CTSSPGSQETQYF.

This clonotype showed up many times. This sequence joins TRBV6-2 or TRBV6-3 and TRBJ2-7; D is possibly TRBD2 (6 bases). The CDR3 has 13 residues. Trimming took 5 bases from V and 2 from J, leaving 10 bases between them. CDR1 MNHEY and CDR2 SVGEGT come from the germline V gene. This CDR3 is CASSPPGAYEQYF. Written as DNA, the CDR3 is TGTGCCAGCAGTCCCCCGGGGGCCTACGAGCAGTACTTC.

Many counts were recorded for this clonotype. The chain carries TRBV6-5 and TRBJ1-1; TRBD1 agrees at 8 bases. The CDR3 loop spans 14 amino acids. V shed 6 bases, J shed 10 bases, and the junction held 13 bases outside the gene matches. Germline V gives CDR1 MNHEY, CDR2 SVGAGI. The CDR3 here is CASSPRDRQGGAFF. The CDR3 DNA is TGTGCCAGCAGCCCTAGGGACAGGCAAGGGGGAGCTTTCTTT.

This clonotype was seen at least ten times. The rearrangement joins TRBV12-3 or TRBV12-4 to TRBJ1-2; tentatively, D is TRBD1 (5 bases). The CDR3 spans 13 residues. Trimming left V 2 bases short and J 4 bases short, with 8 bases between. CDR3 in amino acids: CASSLSGGYGYTF. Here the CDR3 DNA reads TGTGCCAGCAGTTTATCGGGGGGCTATGGCTACACCTTC.

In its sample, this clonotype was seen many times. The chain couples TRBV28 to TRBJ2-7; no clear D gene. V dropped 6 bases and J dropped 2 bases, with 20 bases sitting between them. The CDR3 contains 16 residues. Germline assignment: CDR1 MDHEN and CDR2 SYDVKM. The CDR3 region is CASSRTRRLPPYEQYF. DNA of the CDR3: TGTGCCAGCAGCCGAACGCGGCGGCTGCCCCCCTACGAGCAGTACTTC. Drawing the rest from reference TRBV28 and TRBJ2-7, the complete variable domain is DVKVTQSSRYLVKRTGEKVFLECVQDMDHENMFWYRQDPGLGLRLIYFSYDVKMKEKGDIPEGYSVSREKKERFSLILESASTNQTSMYLCASSRTRRLPPYEQYFGPGTRLTVT.

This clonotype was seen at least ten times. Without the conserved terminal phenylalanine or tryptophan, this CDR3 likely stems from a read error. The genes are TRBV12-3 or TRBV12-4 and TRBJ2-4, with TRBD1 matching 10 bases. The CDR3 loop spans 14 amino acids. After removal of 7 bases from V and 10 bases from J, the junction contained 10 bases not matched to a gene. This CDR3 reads CASTPGTGVWIQYL. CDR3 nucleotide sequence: TGTGCCAGCACTCCGGGGACAGGGGTTTGGATTCAGTACCTC.

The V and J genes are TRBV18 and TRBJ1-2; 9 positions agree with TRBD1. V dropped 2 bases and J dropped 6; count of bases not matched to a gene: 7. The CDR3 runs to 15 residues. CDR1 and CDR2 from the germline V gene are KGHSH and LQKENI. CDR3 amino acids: CASSPAGGTGNGYTF. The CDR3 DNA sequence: TGTGCCAGCTCACCAGCCGGCGGGACAGGGAATGGCTACACCTTC.